This passage covers 16 T cell receptor beta chains from one sample sequenced in a study of prognosis after radiotherapy for stage I lung cancer. With two-round multiplex PCR, TCR beta CDR3 sequences were amplified from genomic DNA. Primers (each specific to one TRBV or TRBJ gene) were used in first-round PCR. TCRdb reprocessed the multiplex PCR reads via MiXCR and lists one record per CDR3 protein. The sample contains over 25,000 distinct CDR3 sequences, around 45% of which appear only once. Sequences were derived from PBMCs, sampled before or after stereotactic body radiation therapy (not recorded which). These receptors originate from a donor aged 50 or older with non-small cell lung cancer.

Only one count was recorded for this clonotype. The rearrangement links TRBV28 to TRBJ1-3; perhaps TRBD1 as D (6 bases). Per the germline V gene, CDR1 is MDHEN and CDR2 is SYDVKM. V was trimmed by 4 bases and J by 0 bases, leaving 13 bases between them. This CDR3 is built from 16 residues. The CDR3 loop reads CASSSGDTLSGNTIYF. The DNA of the CDR3 is TGTGCCAGCAGTTCTGGGGACACCCTCTCTGGAAACACCATATATTTT.

This clonotype was seen many times. The rearrangement uses TRBV7-9 and TRBJ1-5; D call uncertain. V was clipped by 1 base and J by 4 bases, with 2 bases between them. The CDR3 extends over 12 amino acids. Germline lookup yields CDR1 SEHNR and CDR2 FQNEAQ (reference sequence). The CDR3 spells CASSLGNQPQHF. CDR3 nucleotide sequence: TGTGCCAGCAGCTTAGGAAATCAGCCCCAGCATTTT.

This chain uses TRBV11-2 with TRBJ2-7; no firm D call. Germline values: CDR1 SGHAT, CDR2 FQNNGV. This CDR3 is 12 amino acids long. V was clipped by 0 bases and J by 1 base, with 1 base between them. CDR3 nucleotide sequence: TGTGCCAGCAGCTTAGATTCCTACGAGCAGTACTTC. It encodes CASSLDSYEQYF.

CDR3 bases: TGTGCCAGCCGAAGGACAGTGGTCATGGATGAGCAGTTCTTC. Its translation is CASRRTVVMDEQFF. This chain joins TRBV2 and TRBJ2-1; D possibly corresponds to TRBD1 (6 bases). The CDR3 consists of 14 residues. CDR1 is SNHLY and CDR2 is FYNNEI in the germline V gene. Trimming pared 8 bases from V and 8 bases from J, leaving 19 bases between.

This chain joins TRBV20-1 and TRBJ1-2; the match to TRBD1 covers 7 bases. V dropped 4 bases and J dropped 3; count of bases not matched to a gene: 11. CDR1 DFQATT and CDR2 SNEGSKA come from the germline V gene (reference sequence). The CDR3 has 15 residues. Written as DNA, the CDR3 is TGCAGTGCTAACCCCGACAGGGCGAATGACTATGGCTACACCTTC. The encoded protein is CSANPDRANDYGYTF.

This clonotype was recorded many times. The J gene is TRBJ1-1, the V gene TRBV18; D may be TRBD1 (6 bases). Germline CDR1 is KGHSH and CDR2 is LQKENI. Trimming pared 3 bases from V and 8 bases from J, leaving 16 bases between. The CDR3 runs to 14 residues. The CDR3 DNA follows: TGTGCCAGCTCACCCCAGGGGTTAGGCATAGAAGCTTTCTTT. It is translated as CASSPQGLGIEAFF.

V gene TRBV28 combines with J gene TRBJ1-6; D gene ambiguous. CDR1 and CDR2 from the germline V gene are MDHEN and SYDVKM. CDR3 size: 13 residues. V was trimmed by 8 bases and J by 17 bases, leaving 22 bases between them. The DNA of the CDR3 is TGTGCCAGCTACCAAAACCGGTTCTCACACATCCACTTT. Translation: CASYQNRFSHIHF. The full variable domain, rest sourced from reference TRBV28 and TRBJ1-6, is DVKVTQSSRYLVKRTGEKVFLECVQDMDHENMFWYRQDPGLGLRLIYFSYDVKMKEKGDIPEGYSVSREKKERFSLILESASTNQTSMYLCASYQNRFSHIHFGNGTRLTVT.

Comments on this clonotype: A far larger clone differs by one base, so this is likely a read error. The chain links TRBV6-4 to TRBJ2-2, with D hard to call. The CDR3 has 17 amino acids. Germline CDR1 MRHNA, CDR2 SNTAGT. V lost 7 bases and J 6 bases, leaving 24 bases between the germline ends. The CDR3 is CASIYRGSSSLPGELFF. The CDR3 nucleotides read TGTGCCAGCATTTATCGTGGAAGTTCCTCGCTCCCCGGGGAGCTGTTTTTT.

Relative to its sample, this clonotype is medium-sized (0.01 to 0.1%). The chain is built from TRBV19 and TRBJ2-7; TRBD2 matches 8 bases. The trim removed 8 bases at V and 2 bases at J, leaving 8 bases unmatched. The CDR3 length is 14 residues. CDR1 and CDR2 (germline): LNHDA, SQIVND (reference sequence). The CDR3 DNA is TGTGCCAGTCGACCGGGGGGGCCGCCCTACGAGCAGTACTTC. As protein: CASRPGGPPYEQYF.

There are many counts of this clonotype. V usage is TRBV7-6 and J usage is TRBJ2-2, with TRBD2 identical over 10 bases. The CDR3 spans 17 residues. Germline CDR1 SGHVS, CDR2 FNYEAQ. V trimming: 2 bases; J trimming: 2 bases; junction bases outside the gene matches: 5. The CDR3 region is CASSLSSSGRNTGELFF. CDR3 nucleotide sequence: TGTGCCAGCAGCTTAAGTTCTAGCGGGAGAAACACCGGGGAGCTGTTTTTT.

This clonotype was found a few times. The rearrangement joins TRBV6-2 or TRBV6-3 to TRBJ2-1; TRBD1 matches at 10 bases. Germline V gives CDR1 MNHEY, CDR2 SVGEGT. The CDR3 extends over 16 amino acids. After removal of 8 bases from V and 9 bases from J, the junction contained 16 bases not matched to a gene. In DNA, the CDR3 is TGTGCCAGCGGTTTCGACAGGGGGCAGGGGTCGACTGAGCAGTTCTTC. Protein sequence: CASGFDRGQGSTEQFF.

Remarks on this clonotype: One end of the junction fails to match germline, which may point to a read error. The chain employs TRBV6-1 and TRBJ2-2; 8 bases agree with TRBD1. From germline, CDR1 is MNHNS and CDR2 SASEGT. The length of the CDR3 is 15 residues. CDR3 residues: CASNPSGGQTGELFF. Written as DNA, the CDR3 is TGTGCCAGCAACCCTTCAGGGGGCCAAACCGGTGAGCTGTTTTTT.

This clonotype was detected many times. V usage is TRBV19 and J usage is TRBJ1-5; D remains ambiguous. From germline, CDR1 is LNHDA and CDR2 SQIVND (reference sequence). The CDR3 has 15 amino acids. The V gene lost 5 bases and the J gene lost 1 base, with 12 bases spanning the gap. This chain's CDR3 is CASSPPRLSNQPQHF. The CDR3 DNA reads as TGTGCCAGTAGTCCACCCCGGTTAAGCAATCAGCCCCAGCATTTT.

Worth noting for this clonotype: At one end, the junction sequence differs from germline, possibly due to a read error. The chain links TRBV5-4 to TRBJ2-2; D unresolved. This CDR3 spans 15 amino acids. Germline CDR1 is SGHNT and CDR2 is YYREEE (reference sequence). The CDR3 is CASILNQLRAGELFF. The DNA of the CDR3 is TGTGCCAGCATCTTGAACCAGTTAAGGGCCGGGGAGCTGTTTTTT. The full variable domain, rest sourced from reference TRBV5-4 and TRBJ2-2, is ETGVTQSPTHLIKTRGQQVTLRCSSQSGHNTVSWYQQALGQGPQFIFQYYREEENGRGNFPPRFSGLQFPNYSSELNVNALELDDSALYLCASILNQLRAGELFFGEGSRLTVL.

This clonotype is medium-sized within its sample. The rearrangement uses TRBV28 and TRBJ2-3, with D uncertain. Germline loops: CDR1 MDHEN, CDR2 SYDVKM. The CDR3 is made up of 14 amino acids. The germline V and J ends were trimmed by 5 bases and 1 base, with 10 bases remaining between them. For the CDR3, the DNA is TGTGCCAGCAGTCCTTTTGGGGGCACAGATACGCAGTATTTT. This gives the protein CASSPFGGTDTQYF.

The rearrangement uses TRBV6-1 and TRBJ2-7; D remains unclear. V lost 2 bases to trimming and J lost 2 bases, with 13 bases between them. From germline, CDR1 is MNHNS and CDR2 SASEGT. The CDR3 is 15 residues long. Written as DNA, the CDR3 is TGTGCCAGCAGTGAAAACCTGCCCGTCACCTACGAGCAGTACTTC. Protein: CASSENLPVTYEQYF.